This T cell receptor (beta chain) was profiled in a study of cytomegalovirus exposure and HLA in healthy donors. Study-level results: Listed as cytomegalovirus-associated were 164 TCR beta chains.

The CDR3 totals 15 residues. J was trimmed by 8 bases and V by 3 bases; bases with no gene match: 3. Germline loops: CDR1 KGHSH, CDR2 LQKENI. This table comes from immunoSEQ multiplex PCR, and its TCRdb copy is limited to in-frame clones, with some not included. The data hold about 97,000 clones, with about 94% observed a single time. In regard to this clone: Its specificity is not known.

The receptor was isolated from a woman aged 18-29 years in good health and CMV-seronegative. The chain couples TRBV18 to TRBJ1-6; 11 bases are shared with TRBD1. The sample taken for sequencing was PBMCs. CDR3 DNA: TGTGCCAGCTCACCCGGACAGGGGGCTTATTCACCCCTCCACTTT. Protein sequence: CASSPGQGAYSPLHF.